These 15 T cell receptor beta chains share one sample of origin, sequenced in a study of cytomegalovirus exposure and HLA in healthy donors. The PCR employed 60 Vbeta primers together with 13 Jbeta primers. Repertoires were generated with immunoSEQ multiplex PCR, while TCRdb's copy carries only in-frame clones and drops some. This table holds roughly 130,000 clones, 70% to 85% found once. The material sequenced was PBMCs. These receptors came from a man in his fifties or sixties in good health and CMV-seronegative.

This clone has only a few counts. CDR3 sequence reads: CASGGVGNTEAFF. CDR3 in DNA: TGTGCCTCTGGAGGGGTTGGGAACACTGAAGCTTTCTTT. The rearrangement joins TRBV15 to TRBJ1-1; weak D call: TRBD1 (5 bases). This CDR3 has 13 residues. V was clipped by 11 bases and J by 1 base, with 14 bases between them. In germline, CDR1 is LNHNV, CDR2 YYDKDF (reference sequence).

The rearrangement uses TRBV10-3 and TRBJ1-1; 7 nucleotides line up with TRBD1. The V and J ends lost 6 bases and 5 bases, in that order; junction bases with no gene match: 9. Looked up from germline, CDR1 is ENHRY and CDR2 is SYGVKD. This CDR3 is 14 amino acids long. This chain's CDR3 is CAISPTGIGTEAFF. CDR3 nucleotides: TGTGCCATCAGCCCGACAGGGATTGGGACTGAAGCTTTCTTT.

The chain carries TRBV5-6 and TRBJ1-6; maybe TRBD1 (5 bases). The CDR3 is 14 amino acids. Germline V lookup: CDR1 SGHDT, CDR2 YYEEEE. V was trimmed by 2 bases and J by 10 bases, leaving 13 bases between them. For the CDR3, the DNA is TGTGCCAGCAGCTTCCGGGACTCCGGGTCACCCCTCCACTTT. This translates into CASSFRDSGSPLHF.

The chain recombines TRBV29-1 with TRBJ1-1, with D hard to call. This CDR3 contains 11 residues. Trimming removed 7 bases from V and 1 base from J, with 7 bases in between. Germline CDR1 and CDR2: SQVTM and ANQGSEA. The CDR3 DNA follows: TGCAGCGCCTATGGGAACACTGAAGCTTTCTTT. Translation: CSAYGNTEAFF.

The chain uses TRBV6-6 and TRBJ2-3, with D possibly TRBD2 on 6 matching bases. Per germline, CDR1 MNHNY and CDR2 SVGAGI (reference sequence). Trimming left V 7 bases short and J 0 bases short, with 8 bases between. This CDR3 has 13 amino acids. The CDR3 sequence: CASTGRSTDTQYF. The CDR3 nucleotides are TGTGCCAGCACAGGGAGGAGCACAGATACGCAGTATTTT.

This rearrangement joins TRBV6-1 to TRBJ2-1, with no clear D. CDR1 and CDR2 from the germline V gene are MNHNS and SASEGT. This CDR3 is built from 13 residues. The V end was cut by 3 bases, the J end by 0 bases, with 3 bases between. CDR3 coding DNA: TGTGCCAGCAGTGATAGCTCCTACAATGAGCAGTTCTTC. It translates to CASSDSSYNEQFF.

There are a few counts of this clone. The rearrangement uses TRBV21-1 and TRBJ1-2; the table assigns TRBD1, which was not confirmed against the DNA. TRBV21-1 is deemed a pseudogene. This CDR3 contains 16 residues. Here the CDR3 DNA reads TGTGCCAGCAGCAGCCTACAGGGGGCCGTAAGCTATGGCTACACCTTC. It encodes CASSSLQGAVSYGYTF.

This sequence joins TRBV7-6 and TRBJ1-5, with D hard to call. The CDR3 spans 16 residues. V lost 3 bases, J lost 2 bases, and 14 bases lay in between. Germline-derived CDR1 and CDR2 are SGHVS and FNYEAQ. DNA for the CDR3: TGTGCCAGCAGCTTCAGGTGCCCTAAGGGCAATCAGCCCCAGCATTTT. Residues: CASSFRCPKGNQPQHF.

The chain uses TRBV30 and TRBJ2-2; D is uncertain. CDR1 and CDR2 from the germline V gene are GTSNPN and SVGIG (reference sequence). The CDR3 is 13 amino acids. V dropped 6 bases and J dropped 1 base, with 9 bases sitting between them. The CDR3: CACPTENTGELFF. CDR3 in DNA: TGTGCCTGCCCTACAGAGAACACCGGGGAGCTGTTTTTT.

This clone appeared once. The chain combines TRBV5-4 with TRBJ2-2; 7 positions agree with TRBD1. The CDR3 runs 15 residues. Trimming removed 5 bases from V and 1 base from J; junction bases left unmatched: 5. Germline CDR1 and CDR2: SGHNT and YYREEE (reference sequence). For the CDR3, the DNA is TGTGCCAGCAGAGACACAGGGGTGAACACCGGGGAGCTGTTTTTT. Protein: CASRDTGVNTGELFF.

This chain joins TRBV19 and TRBJ1-2, with 7 bases fitting TRBD1. The germline gives CDR1 LNHDA, CDR2 SQIVND (reference sequence). The V gene end was trimmed by 3 bases and the J gene end by 1 base; junction bases not matched to a gene: 8. This CDR3 contains 16 residues. The CDR3: CASSITLTGFNYGYTF. The CDR3 nucleotides are TGTGCCAGTAGTATTACCCTGACAGGGTTTAACTATGGCTACACCTTC.

J is TRBJ2-3 and V is TRBV5-6, with D perhaps matching TRBD1 (5 bases). Germline V gene lookup returns CDR1 SGHDT and CDR2 YYEEEE. This CDR3 contains 12 residues. Deletions cut 4 bases from V and 5 bases from J, with 8 bases between. CDR3 nucleotides: TGTGCCAGCAGCCTAGGGGTAGATACGCAGTATTTT. Its translation is CASSLGVDTQYF.

This chain joins TRBV15 and TRBJ1-5; 7 bases match TRBD1. The V gene's germline CDR1 is LNHNV and CDR2 YYDKDF (reference sequence). V lost 5 bases to trimming and J lost 3 bases; unmatched junction nucleotides: 7. This CDR3 has 15 amino acids. CDR3 in DNA: TGTGCCACCAGCGCACCGGGACAGTACAATCAGCCCCAGCATTTT. It codes for CATSAPGQYNQPQHF.

The chain employs TRBV5-1 and TRBJ1-6, with 10 bases identical to TRBD1. The CDR3 consists of 19 residues. The J segment lost 7 bases and the V segment lost 9 bases, leaving 22 bases of the junction unmatched. Germline CDR1 SGHRS, CDR2 YFSETQ. The CDR3 bases are TGCGCCACCAGGAGCTGGGACAGGGGAAGCGGCTTTGGGAATTCACCCCTCCACTTT. It translates to CATRSWDRGSGFGNSPLHF.

With regard to this clone: In the same sample, other DNA sequences code for this CDR3. The rearrangement links TRBV7-2 to TRBJ2-1; 9 nucleotides match TRBD1. CDR3 length: 15 amino acids. Germline V lookup: CDR1 SGHTA, CDR2 FQGNSA. The V and J ends lost 5 bases and 0 bases, in that order; junction bases with no gene match: 2. Written as DNA, the CDR3 is TGTGCCAGCAGCCCGACAGGGGGCTCCTACAATGAGCAGTTCTTC. Encoded protein: CASSPTGGSYNEQFF.